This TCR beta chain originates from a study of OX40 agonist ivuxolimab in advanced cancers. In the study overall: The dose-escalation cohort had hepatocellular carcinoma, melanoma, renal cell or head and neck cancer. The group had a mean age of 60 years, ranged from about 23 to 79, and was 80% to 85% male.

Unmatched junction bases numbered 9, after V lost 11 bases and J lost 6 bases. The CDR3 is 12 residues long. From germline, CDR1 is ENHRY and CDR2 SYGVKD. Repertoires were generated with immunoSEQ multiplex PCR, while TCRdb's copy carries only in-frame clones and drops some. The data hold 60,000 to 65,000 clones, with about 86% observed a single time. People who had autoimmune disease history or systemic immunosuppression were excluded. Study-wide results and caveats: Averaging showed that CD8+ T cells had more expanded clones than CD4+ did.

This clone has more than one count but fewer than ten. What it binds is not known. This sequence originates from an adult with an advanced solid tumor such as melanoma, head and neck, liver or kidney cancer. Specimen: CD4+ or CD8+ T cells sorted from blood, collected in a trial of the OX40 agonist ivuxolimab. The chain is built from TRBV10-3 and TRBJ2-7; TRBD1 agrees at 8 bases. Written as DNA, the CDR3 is TGTGCCTCGCGGGTCACAGGGGGCGAGCAGTACTTC. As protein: CASRVTGGEQYF.